These T cell receptor beta chains were read from a single sample in a study of early T cells in non-severe SARS-CoV-2 infection. Each CDR3 protein gets one entry after TCRdb re-called the 5' RACE reads with MiXCR. The sample records roughly 120,000 distinct CDR3 sequences, 10% to 15% being singletons. The sequenced sample was whole blood, obtained at baseline. These receptors originate from an adult who was a healthcare worker with PCR-confirmed SARS-CoV-2 infection or an uninfected control (not recorded which). Both conserved end residues are part of each CDR3. Fields, in order: CDR3 DNA, CDR3 protein, D gene, clone size, V gene, J gene. The D gene is left open where the match is weak. The size field is filled for only some rows; it gives once, few, many or a size class.

CDR3 DNA: TGTGCCAGCAGAACCGGTGGATTAAGTCTGTTTTTT
CDR3 protein: CASRTGGLSLFF
D gene: .
clone size: .
V gene: TRBV2
J gene: TRBJ1-4

CDR3 DNA: TGTGCCAGCACCCCCGGGGACAGGGCGAATCAGCCCCAGCATTTT
CDR3 protein: CASTPGDRANQPQHF
D gene: TRBD1
clone size: many
V gene: TRBV28
J gene: TRBJ1-5

CDR3 DNA: TGTGCCAGCAGTTTTAGTCACAGAGCCTATGGCTACACCTTC
CDR3 protein: CASSFSHRAYGYTF
D gene: .
clone size: few
V gene: TRBV12-3/TRBV12-4
J gene: TRBJ1-2

CDR3 DNA: TGTGCCACCACCGGACAGGGACCCTTGGGCTACACCTTC
CDR3 protein: CATTGQGPLGYTF
D gene: TRBD1
clone size: few
V gene: TRBV19
J gene: TRBJ1-2

CDR3 DNA: TGTGCCAGCAGTGGTCGACTAGCCGGCTCCTACAATGAGCAGTTCTTC
CDR3 protein: CASSGRLAGSYNEQFF
D gene: TRBD2
clone size: .
V gene: TRBV6-1
J gene: TRBJ2-1

CDR3 DNA: TGTGCCAGCAGTCCACCTAGCGGGAGGCAACAAGAGACCCAGTACTTC
CDR3 protein: CASSPPSGRQQETQYF
D gene: TRBD2
clone size: few
V gene: TRBV12-3/TRBV12-4
J gene: TRBJ2-5

CDR3 DNA: TGCAGTGCACGACAGGGAAGCTATGGCTACACCTTC
CDR3 protein: CSARQGSYGYTF
D gene: TRBD1
clone size: few
V gene: TRBV20-1
J gene: TRBJ1-2

CDR3 DNA: TGCAGCGTTGTCGGTCGCAGAAGCTACGAGCAGTACTTC
CDR3 protein: CSVVGRRSYEQYF
D gene: .
clone size: .
V gene: TRBV29-1
J gene: TRBJ2-7

CDR3 DNA: TGTGCCAGCAGCTTTGGTCAAACCGGGGAGCTGTTTTTT
CDR3 protein: CASSFGQTGELFF
D gene: .
clone size: few
V gene: TRBV7-6
J gene: TRBJ2-2

CDR3 DNA: TGCAGTCTTAAACCGGGACAGGTTGAATCTAGGGCTTTCTTT
CDR3 protein: CSLKPGQVESRAFF
D gene: TRBD1
clone size: many
V gene: TRBV20-1
J gene: TRBJ1-1

CDR3 DNA: TGCAGTGCAACGAACAGGGGTAGAATGAGTACAGATACGCAGTATTTT
CDR3 protein: CSATNRGRMSTDTQYF
D gene: TRBD1
clone size: .
V gene: TRBV20-1
J gene: TRBJ2-3

CDR3 DNA: TGCGCCAGCAGCTTGGGTGCTAGCGGGGGGCTGCTCTTC
CDR3 protein: CASSLGASGGLLF
D gene: TRBD2
clone size: .
V gene: TRBV5-1
J gene: TRBJ2-1

CDR3 DNA: TGCGCCAGCAGCGGGGGACAGGGACGTCGCGAGCAGTACTTC
CDR3 protein: CASSGGQGRREQYF
D gene: TRBD1
clone size: many
V gene: TRBV5-1
J gene: TRBJ2-7

CDR3 DNA: TGTGCCAGCAGCCGCCGGGCCTCTGGAAACACCATATATTTT
CDR3 protein: CASSRRASGNTIYF
D gene: .
clone size: few
V gene: TRBV3-1
J gene: TRBJ1-3

CDR3 DNA: TGTGCCAGCAGGGATATACAGGAATCTAGCACAGATACGCAGTATTTT
CDR3 protein: CASRDIQESSTDTQYF
D gene: .
clone size: few
V gene: TRBV2
J gene: TRBJ2-3

CDR3 DNA: TGTGCCAGCAGCTTAGGTCCCCGGACCGTCAAACTGTTTTTT
CDR3 protein: CASSLGPRTVKLFF
D gene: .
clone size: many
V gene: TRBV11-2
J gene: TRBJ1-4

CDR3 DNA: TGTGCCAGCAGCCCCAGCGGACGGTACGAGCAGTACTTC
CDR3 protein: CASSPSGRYEQYF
D gene: .
clone size: few
V gene: TRBV6-1
J gene: TRBJ2-7

CDR3 DNA: TGTGCCAGTAGTATAAGAAGATCTACCGGGGAGCTGTTTTTT
CDR3 protein: CASSIRRSTGELFF
D gene: .
clone size: many
V gene: TRBV19
J gene: TRBJ2-2

CDR3 DNA: TGTGCCAGCAGTTACGAGACAGGGAGCACAGATACGCAGTATTTT
CDR3 protein: CASSYETGSTDTQYF
D gene: TRBD1
clone size: many
V gene: TRBV6-2/TRBV6-3
J gene: TRBJ2-3

CDR3 DNA: TGCAGTGCTAGACCCGGGACTGCTCAAGAGACCCAGTACTTC
CDR3 protein: CSARPGTAQETQYF
D gene: .
clone size: .
V gene: TRBV20-1
J gene: TRBJ2-5

CDR3 DNA: TGTGCCAGCAGCCAAGCATACACTGAAGCTTTCTTT
CDR3 protein: CASSQAYTEAFF
D gene: .
clone size: many
V gene: TRBV3-1
J gene: TRBJ1-1

CDR3 DNA: TGCGCCAGCAGCCGCGGGGGCACCTTAAACATTCAGTACTTC
CDR3 protein: CASSRGGTLNIQYF
D gene: .
clone size: few
V gene: TRBV4-1
J gene: TRBJ2-4

CDR3 DNA: TGTGCCAGCTCACCGTCGGTGGATGGCTACACCTTC
CDR3 protein: CASSPSVDGYTF
D gene: .
clone size: many
V gene: TRBV18
J gene: TRBJ1-2

CDR3 DNA: TGTGCCAGCAGCCAAGTCCTAACGGAGACCCAGTACTTC
CDR3 protein: CASSQVLTETQYF
D gene: .
clone size: few
V gene: TRBV14
J gene: TRBJ2-5

CDR3 DNA: TGTGCCAGCAGTCTATGGATAGACAGGAGCCAAGAGACCCAGTACTTC
CDR3 protein: CASSLWIDRSQETQYF
D gene: .
clone size: .
V gene: TRBV6-1
J gene: TRBJ2-5

CDR3 DNA: TGTGCCAGCACCCTGGACAGATCTAACCAGCCCCAGCATTTT
CDR3 protein: CASTLDRSNQPQHF
D gene: .
clone size: many
V gene: TRBV12-3/TRBV12-4
J gene: TRBJ1-5

CDR3 DNA: TGTGCCAGCAGCCCCCGCGGGGTAGCGGGAGAGCAGTACTTC
CDR3 protein: CASSPRGVAGEQYF
D gene: .
clone size: few
V gene: TRBV21-1
J gene: TRBJ2-7

CDR3 DNA: TGTGCCAGCGGGGACAGGATAGCCGGATCCACCGGGGAGCTGTTTTTT
CDR3 protein: CASGDRIAGSTGELFF
D gene: TRBD1
clone size: .
V gene: TRBV2
J gene: TRBJ2-2

CDR3 DNA: TGTGCCAGCAGTGTCAGGGAGTCCGGGGAGCTGTTTTTT
CDR3 protein: CASSVRESGELFF
D gene: .
clone size: few
V gene: TRBV25-1
J gene: TRBJ2-2

CDR3 DNA: TGTGCCAGCAGCTCGCTGGGACAGGGAATGACCATATATTTT
CDR3 protein: CASSSLGQGMTIYF
D gene: TRBD1
clone size: .
V gene: TRBV7-6
J gene: TRBJ1-3

CDR3 DNA: TGCGCCAGCAGCCAAGACGAGGGGGCGAGAGATACGCAGTATTTT
CDR3 protein: CASSQDEGARDTQYF
D gene: TRBD1
clone size: many
V gene: TRBV4-1
J gene: TRBJ2-3

CDR3 DNA: TGCGCCAGCAGCTCAGGGGGCGCTGGGGCCAACGTCCTGACTTTC
CDR3 protein: CASSSGGAGANVLTF
D gene: TRBD1
clone size: .
V gene: TRBV5-1
J gene: TRBJ2-6

CDR3 DNA: TGCAGTGCTACTAAGGGCAATCAGCCCCAGCATTTT
CDR3 protein: CSATKGNQPQHF
D gene: .
clone size: many
V gene: TRBV20-1
J gene: TRBJ1-5

CDR3 DNA: TGTGCCAGCAGCCGATCGCGTGAGGGTGGCAATCAGCCCCAGCATTTT
CDR3 protein: CASSRSREGGNQPQHF
D gene: .
clone size: many
V gene: TRBV7-8
J gene: TRBJ1-5

CDR3 DNA: TGTGCCAGCAGCTTACAAGGGTTCACCACAGATACGCAGTATTTT
CDR3 protein: CASSLQGFTTDTQYF
D gene: .
clone size: .
V gene: TRBV7-2
J gene: TRBJ2-3

CDR3 DNA: TGTGCCACCAGCAGGGGAGGGTCCACCGGGGAGCTGTTTTTT
CDR3 protein: CATSRGGSTGELFF
D gene: TRBD2
clone size: .
V gene: TRBV15
J gene: TRBJ2-2

CDR3 DNA: TGTGCCATCAGTTCAGGGAACACTGAAGCTTTCTTT
CDR3 protein: CAISSGNTEAFF
D gene: .
clone size: .
V gene: TRBV10-3
J gene: TRBJ1-1

CDR3 DNA: TGTGCGCTAGCGCGGGGGCGCGATCGGGGCTACACCTTC
CDR3 protein: CALARGRDRGYTF
D gene: .
clone size: many
V gene: TRBV12-3/TRBV12-4
J gene: TRBJ1-2

CDR3 DNA: TGTGCCAGCAGCGTAGGAATAAGGGCCACAGATACGCAGTATTTT
CDR3 protein: CASSVGIRATDTQYF
D gene: .
clone size: .
V gene: TRBV9
J gene: TRBJ2-3

CDR3 DNA: TGCAGTGCACCGGACAGGTCTAGCACAGATACGCAGTATTTT
CDR3 protein: CSAPDRSSTDTQYF
D gene: TRBD1
clone size: .
V gene: TRBV20-1
J gene: TRBJ2-3

CDR3 DNA: TGTGCCAGCAGTCCATGGTCGCGGGGGGAGCTGTTTTTT
CDR3 protein: CASSPWSRGELFF
D gene: .
clone size: many
V gene: TRBV6-2/TRBV6-3
J gene: TRBJ2-2

CDR3 DNA: TGTGCCAGCAGCGTAGATCCTGGCGGGGGGGACACAGATACGCAGTATTTT
CDR3 protein: CASSVDPGGGDTDTQYF
D gene: TRBD2
clone size: .
V gene: TRBV9
J gene: TRBJ2-3

CDR3 DNA: TGCAGTGCAAAGATCAGGGTTACCCCGGACCACGAGCAGTACTTC
CDR3 protein: CSAKIRVTPDHEQYF
D gene: .
clone size: few
V gene: TRBV20-1
J gene: TRBJ2-7

CDR3 DNA: TGTGCCAGCGGGGGCACTGAAGCTTTCTTT
CDR3 protein: CASGGTEAFF
D gene: .
clone size: many
V gene: TRBV2
J gene: TRBJ1-1

CDR3 DNA: TGTGCCAGTGCTCAACTACAGGGGAACACTGAAGCTTTCTTT
CDR3 protein: CASAQLQGNTEAFF
D gene: .
clone size: few
V gene: TRBV19
J gene: TRBJ1-1

CDR3 DNA: TGCAGTGCCCCCGGGACGGGGCTTTCCTACGAGCAGTACTTC
CDR3 protein: CSAPGTGLSYEQYF
D gene: .
clone size: .
V gene: TRBV20-1
J gene: TRBJ2-7

CDR3 DNA: TGTGCCAGCAGCCAAGTGGCCGGCCTGGCAGCTTTCTTT
CDR3 protein: CASSQVAGLAAFF
D gene: .
clone size: many
V gene: TRBV3-1
J gene: TRBJ1-1

CDR3 DNA: TGCGCCAGCCAGGTGGACCCTTCTGGGGATACGCAGTATTTT
CDR3 protein: CASQVDPSGDTQYF
D gene: .
clone size: few
V gene: TRBV5-1
J gene: TRBJ2-3

CDR3 DNA: TGTGCCAGCAGCACCGGCAGTTTAAACACTGAAGCTTTCTTT
CDR3 protein: CASSTGSLNTEAFF
D gene: .
clone size: many
V gene: TRBV9
J gene: TRBJ1-1

CDR3 DNA: TGTGCCAGCAGTTCGGGCCTAGCTGTCTACAATGAGCAGTTCTTC
CDR3 protein: CASSSGLAVYNEQFF
D gene: .
clone size: few
V gene: TRBV9
J gene: TRBJ2-1

CDR3 DNA: TGCAGTGCTGGGCGGGGGCCCTACGAGCAGTACTTC
CDR3 protein: CSAGRGPYEQYF
D gene: .
clone size: .
V gene: TRBV20-1
J gene: TRBJ2-7

CDR3 DNA: TGTGCCAGCAGCTCACAGGGGAACACCGGGGAGCTGTTTTTT
CDR3 protein: CASSSQGNTGELFF
D gene: .
clone size: few
V gene: TRBV5-4
J gene: TRBJ2-2

CDR3 DNA: TGCAGCGTTGGGCAGGGGGATTACGAGCAGTACTTC
CDR3 protein: CSVGQGDYEQYF
D gene: TRBD1
clone size: few
V gene: TRBV29-1
J gene: TRBJ2-7

CDR3 DNA: TGTGCCATCACCCGGACTAGCGGGAGGGCCGAGGGTGAGCAGTTCTTC
CDR3 protein: CAITRTSGRAEGEQFF
D gene: TRBD2
clone size: many
V gene: TRBV10-3
J gene: TRBJ2-1

CDR3 DNA: TGTGCCAATTCAGGAGATGGTAATAGCAATCAGCCCCAGCATTTT
CDR3 protein: CANSGDGNSNQPQHF
D gene: .
clone size: .
V gene: TRBV2
J gene: TRBJ1-5

CDR3 DNA: TGTGCCAGCAGGGGGCAGGGGATGAATGAGCAGTTCTTC
CDR3 protein: CASRGQGMNEQFF
D gene: .
clone size: .
V gene: TRBV7-9
J gene: TRBJ2-1

CDR3 DNA: TGCAGCGCCGCCTTTTTGTACGAGCAGTACTTC
CDR3 protein: CSAAFLYEQYF
D gene: .
clone size: few
V gene: TRBV29-1
J gene: TRBJ2-7